This record covers a single TCR beta chain. This record comes from a study of blood T cell repertoires in COVID-19. Turning to the study itself: Sites in the United States, Italy and Spain provided acute and convalescent COVID-19 samples.

Generated by immunoSEQ multiplex PCR, the TCRdb table keeps only in-frame clones and is missing some. The data contain roughly 88,000 clones, around nine tenths of them singletons. This CDR3 has 15 amino acids. Germline CDR1 reads SGHRS; CDR2 reads YFSETQ. V was clipped by 4 bases and J by 5 bases, with 19 bases between them. Sequenced: peripheral blood. This TCR came from a woman in her sixties or seventies with COVID-19, enrolled during active disease. The V gene is TRBV5-1, the J gene TRBJ2-7, with D possibly TRBD1 on 5 matching bases. The CDR3 protein is CASSILPSGIDEQYF. Here the CDR3 DNA reads TGCGCCAGCAGCATTCTACCATCAGGGATCGACGAGCAGTACTTC.